The subject of this entry is one T cell receptor beta chain. The CDR3 has 18 residues. Losses at the gene ends were 1 base for V and 5 bases for J; bases not matched to a gene: 15. Germline V lookup: CDR1 SGHRS, CDR2 YFSETQ. These data are taken from a study of cytomegalovirus exposure and HLA in healthy donors. Unrecorded immune exposures were likely, despite nominal health at sampling. Amplification used 60 Vbeta primers and 13 Jbeta primers. Profiled with immunoSEQ multiplex PCR; TCRdb holds only in-frame clones, not every one. Of 120,000 to 150,000 clones listed, over 60% are singletons. The material sequenced was PBMCs. This sequence was found in a woman in her fifties or sixties in good health and CMV-seronegative. The chain recombines TRBV5-1 with TRBJ2-3, with 8 bases aligning to TRBD2. Here the CDR3 reads CASSLRTLGRGVRDTQYF. CDR3 in DNA: TGCGCCAGCAGCTTGAGGACCCTCGGGCGGGGGGTCAGAGATACGCAGTATTTT.